These 20 T cell receptor beta chains were sequenced from one sample in a study of cytomegalovirus exposure and HLA in healthy donors. This PCR relied on a set of 60 Vbeta primers and 13 Jbeta primers. TCRdb's table, derived via immunoSEQ multiplex PCR, lists solely in-frame clones and lacks some. Seen here are roughly 100,000 clones, nearly 80% observed once, and the top ten hold approximately 3.3%. Sequencing was done on a sample of PBMCs. These receptors originate from a woman aged 40 to 49 in good health and CMV-seronegative.

The chain carries TRBV6-4 and TRBJ1-2, with 8 bases fitting TRBD1. The CDR3 totals 14 residues. The germline gives CDR1 MRHNA, CDR2 SNTAGT. V gave up 6 bases and J gave up 5 bases; unmatched junction bases: 8. The DNA for the CDR3 is TGTGCCAGCAGCCCGACAGGGGACTCTTATGGCTACACCTTC. This gives the protein CASSPTGDSYGYTF.

V gene TRBV6-5 combines with J gene TRBJ1-3; D remains ambiguous. The CDR3 loop spans 15 amino acids. The ends were cut back, 5 bases at V and 0 bases at J, with 11 bases in the middle. Germline lookup yields CDR1 MNHEY and CDR2 SVGAGI. CDR3 bases: TGTGCCAGCAGTAATGGACTCAGCTCTGGAAACACCATATATTTT. Translating gives CASSNGLSSGNTIYF.

This clone was seen just once. V usage is TRBV5-4 and J usage is TRBJ2-3, with 12 nucleotides matching TRBD2. Trimming at V came to 3 bases and at J to 3 bases, leaving 5 bases not matched to a gene. The germline V gene has CDR1 SGHNT and CDR2 YYREEE (reference sequence). This CDR3 spans 16 amino acids. The CDR3 DNA is TGTGCCAGCAGCTCGGAGACTAGCGGGAGAACAGATACGCAGTATTTT. Protein sequence: CASSSETSGRTDTQYF.

This clone was observed a handful of times. This CDR3 reads CSVSRNEKLFF. In nucleotides, the CDR3 is TGCAGCGTGTCTAGGAATGAAAAACTGTTTTTT. The gene calls are TRBV29-1 and TRBJ1-4, with D hard to call. There are 11 residues in the CDR3. The V gene lost 6 bases and the J gene lost 5 bases, with 7 bases spanning the gap. Germline loops: CDR1 SQVTM, CDR2 ANQGSEA.

This rearrangement joins TRBV28 to TRBJ2-5, with a possible D match to TRBD1 (5 bases). V lost 6 bases, J lost 1 base, and 15 bases lay in between. Germline V CDR1 and CDR2: MDHEN, SYDVKM. The CDR3 length is 15 residues. Here the CDR3 DNA reads TGTGCCAGCAGCCCCTCATCAGGGTCCCAAGAGACCCAGTACTTC. It encodes CASSPSSGSQETQYF.

The chain uses TRBV27 and TRBJ2-7, with a possible D match to TRBD1 (5 bases). The CDR3 runs 16 residues. V lost 3 bases and J lost 2, with 17 bases in between. In germline, CDR1 is MNHEY, CDR2 SMNVEV (reference sequence). CDR3 DNA sequence: TGTGCCAGCAGTTTTCCACGACAGCCCAGCGCCTACGAGCAGTACTTC. Translating gives CASSFPRQPSAYEQYF.

This clone was counted only a few times. The conserved phenylalanine or tryptophan normally closing the CDR3 is absent here, so this likely arose from a read error. V gene TRBV5-6 combines with J gene TRBJ1-4; 10 nucleotides match TRBD1. J gave up 6 bases and V 6 bases, and 11 bases lay outside the gene matches. CDR1 is SGHDT and CDR2 is YYEEEE in the germline V gene. This CDR3 region has 16 residues. CDR3 protein: CASTRGTGAFDEKLFL. The CDR3 DNA is TGTGCCAGCACCAGAGGGACAGGGGCATTTGATGAAAAACTGTTTCTT.

The chain has TRBV10-2 and TRBJ2-7, with TRBD2 matching 7 bases. J gave up 1 base and V 8 bases, and 8 bases lay outside the gene matches. The CDR3 loop spans 14 amino acids. Germline CDR1 reads WSHSY; CDR2 reads SAAADI. The CDR3 bases are TGCGCCAGCCGCAGACTAGCTAAGTCCTACGAGCAGTACTTC. Its protein product is CASRRLAKSYEQYF.

The V gene is TRBV18, the J gene TRBJ1-1; 7 nucleotides match TRBD1. Trimming removed 5 bases from V and 7 bases from J; junction bases left unmatched: 7. The length of the CDR3 is 13 residues. Germline CDR1 KGHSH, CDR2 LQKENI. Written as DNA, the CDR3 is TGTGCCAGCTCAGGAGGCGGGACAGTTGAAGCTTTCTTT. Translation gives CASSGGGTVEAFF.

The gene calls are TRBV28 and TRBJ1-2, with a tentative D call TRBD1 (5 bases). The length of the CDR3 is 14 residues. The V gene's germline CDR1 is MDHEN and CDR2 SYDVKM. V was shortened by 10 bases and J by 7 bases, with 22 bases between the two germline ends. The CDR3 bases are TGTGCCACGCTCTGGGGGGGGAGCTTGAGTGGCTACACCTTC. Amino acid sequence: CATLWGGSLSGYTF.

The chain uses TRBV29-1 and TRBJ2-7; a weak D match, TRBD2 (5 bases). There are 12 residues in the CDR3. Germline V lookup: CDR1 SQVTM, CDR2 ANQGSEA. The V and J ends lost 4 bases and 4 bases respectively, with 11 bases between them. CDR3 sequence (DNA): TGCAGCGTTGGTAGAGGACTGTACGAGCAGTACTTC. Protein product: CSVGRGLYEQYF.

This rearrangement joins TRBV30 to TRBJ2-7, with TRBD1 identical over 7 bases. CDR1 is GTSNPN, CDR2 SVGIG, per germline (reference sequence). This CDR3 comprises 14 residues. Germline trimming cut 5 bases from V and 6 bases from J; bases unmatched to any gene: 13. CDR3 amino acids: CAWQTHGTVGEQYF. In nucleotides, the CDR3 is TGTGCCTGGCAGACCCACGGGACAGTTGGCGAGCAGTACTTC.

The chain uses TRBV9 and TRBJ2-7; 10 positions agree with TRBD1. This CDR3 spans 16 amino acids. V was clipped by 0 bases and J by 4 bases; unmatched bases: 7. The V gene's germline CDR1 is SGDLS and CDR2 YYNGEE. The CDR3 region is CASSVATGQGRYEQYF. The CDR3 nucleotides are TGTGCCAGCAGCGTAGCCACGGGACAGGGGCGGTACGAGCAGTACTTC.

The CDR3 loop reads CSVAGQTFGEQYF. CDR3 sequence (DNA): TGCAGCGTTGCTGGACAGACCTTTGGCGAGCAGTACTTC. The chain recombines TRBV29-1 with TRBJ2-7; weak D call: TRBD1 (6 bases). The CDR3 totals 13 residues. V was clipped by 4 bases and J by 6 bases, with 16 bases between them. Germline V CDR1 and CDR2: SQVTM, ANQGSEA.

V usage is TRBV5-1 and J usage is TRBJ1-1, with D tentatively TRBD1 (5 bases). In germline, CDR1 is SGHRS, CDR2 YFSETQ. V was pared by 0 bases and J by 5 bases, with 11 bases between. CDR3 length equals 14 residues. The CDR3 DNA is TGCGCCAGCAGCTTGGAGGGGTTGGGAACTGAAGCTTTCTTT. Residues: CASSLEGLGTEAFF.

This clone has more than one count but fewer than ten. V is TRBV7-6 and J is TRBJ2-1; 7 nucleotides line up with TRBD2. Unmatched junction bases numbered 2, after V lost 1 base and J lost 2 bases. Looked up from germline, CDR1 is SGHVS and CDR2 is FNYEAQ. This CDR3 has 15 residues. Here the CDR3 reads CASSLVGGTYNEQFF. In nucleotides, the CDR3 is TGTGCCAGCAGCTTAGTCGGGGGGACCTACAATGAGCAGTTCTTC.

This clone was detected only once. The rearrangement uses TRBV6-5 and TRBJ1-3, with unresolved D. Germline CDR1 MNHEY, CDR2 SVGAGI. Trimming took 0 bases from V and 3 from J, leaving 9 bases between them. The CDR3 runs to 15 residues. This CDR3 is CASSYSTVGGNTIYF. In DNA form, the CDR3 reads TGTGCCAGCAGTTACTCTACAGTCGGTGGAAACACCATATATTTT.

The CDR3 is CASSPRQVNTEAFF. The CDR3, as DNA: TGTGCCAGTAGTCCCCGACAGGTGAACACTGAAGCTTTCTTT. This chain uses TRBV19 with TRBJ1-1; tentatively, D is TRBD1 (6 bases). The length of the CDR3 is 14 residues. CDR1 and CDR2 from the germline V gene are LNHDA and SQIVND (reference sequence). V lost 5 bases, J lost 0 bases, and 10 bases lay in between.

Only a few counts were recorded for this clone. The chain has TRBV4-1 and TRBJ2-4; 7 nucleotides match TRBD1. The CDR3 loop spans 15 amino acids. V shed 5 bases and J 4 bases; nucleotides not matched to a gene: 8. Germline-derived CDR1 and CDR2 are MGHRA and YSYEKL. The DNA of the CDR3 is TGCGCCAGCAGCACCCACAGGGGATCAAAAAACATTCAGTACTTC. It codes for CASSTHRGSKNIQYF.

In regard to this clone: Here the CDR3 omits its conserved ending phenylalanine or tryptophan, so a read error is the likely source. Because the CDR3's place on the DNA is in doubt, the DNA is left out and the CDR3 is given as listed by TCRdb. The CDR3 protein is CASREGQRVVC. The chain links TRBV2 to TRBJ2-4; TRBD1, the D gene given by the table, was not confirmed from the DNA. Germline V lookup: CDR1 SNHLY, CDR2 FYNNEI. The CDR3 numbers 11 amino acids, ends counted.